This T cell receptor (beta chain) was profiled in a study of blood T cell repertoires in COVID-19. Profiled with immunoSEQ multiplex PCR; TCRdb holds only in-frame clones, not every one. The sample carries around 300,000 clones, 88% recorded once. The CDR3 loop spans 15 amino acids. The V and J ends lost 0 bases and 4 bases respectively, with 12 bases between them. In germline, CDR1 is MNHEY, CDR2 SVGAGI. Two negative PCRs, clearance, or symptom resolution were required of recovered Cohort 3 donors. The receptor comes from a woman aged 45-60 years who had recovered from COVID-19. V is TRBV6-5 and J is TRBJ1-1; D gene ambiguous. Sequencing was done on a sample of PBMCs or T cells enriched from blood (not recorded which). CDR3 sequence (DNA): TGTGCCAGCAGTTACTCCGGGGATGTCCTCACTGAAGCTTTCTTT. This translates into CASSYSGDVLTEAFF.